These T cell receptor beta chains were read from a single sample in a study of shared clonotypes between healthy human individuals. Only in-frame clones appear in the TCRdb table, and some are missing; sequencing was by immunoSEQ multiplex PCR. The data contain about 960,000 clones, 76% of them seen just once; the ten biggest clones take up over 1.3%. Sequences were obtained from memory CD4+ T cells sorted from blood. The receptors were gathered from a man aged 18 to 30 in good health. CDR3s include the opening cysteine and the closing phenylalanine or tryptophan. Fields, in order: CDR3 DNA, CDR3 protein, D gene, V gene, clone size, J gene, CDR3 length. The D gene is left open where the match is weak. Some rows mark clone size as missing; the rest say once, few, many or name a class of expanded clone.

TGTGCCAGCAGCATCAAAGCACAGGGGAAACTGTTTTTT,CASSIKAQGKLFF,TRBD1,TRBV5-6,-,TRBJ1-4,13
TGTGCCAGCAGCAGGGGGTCTACCGGGGAGCTGTTTTTT,CASSRGSTGELFF,-,TRBV7-3,-,TRBJ2-2,13
TGTGCCAGTAGTATAACAGCGGGGGGGCCCTACGAGCAGTACTTC,CASSITAGGPYEQYF,TRBD2,TRBV19,-,TRBJ2-7,15
TGTGCCAGCAGCCCGGGGCAGGAGGCTGAAAAACTGTTTTTT,CASSPGQEAEKLFF,-,TRBV11-2,-,TRBJ1-4,14
TGTGCCAGCAGCACTGACAGATTCTATGGCTACACCTTC,CASSTDRFYGYTF,-,TRBV5-4,-,TRBJ1-2,13
TGTGCCAGCAGCCGCTTCCGTGGGACAGGGAACACTGAAGCTTTCTTT,CASSRFRGTGNTEAFF,TRBD1,TRBV7-9,-,TRBJ1-1,16
TGTGCCACCTTACAGGGGGCGGGTTATGGCTACACCTTC,CATLQGAGYGYTF,TRBD1,TRBV6-5,-,TRBJ1-2,13
TGTGCCAGCTCACCAGACAGGAGCCCTGAAGCTTTCTTT,CASSPDRSPEAFF,-,TRBV18,-,TRBJ1-1,13
TGTGCCAGCAGTTACTCGACGGCCCCAGCTGAAGCTTTCTTT,CASSYSTAPAEAFF,-,TRBV6-5,-,TRBJ1-1,14
TGTGCCTGGGAGCCGGGACTAGCGGGGGTTGAGCAGTACTTC,CAWEPGLAGVEQYF,TRBD2,TRBV30,-,TRBJ2-7,14
TGTGCCAGCAGCCTGGGGGGGACACGCCTCACCGGGGAGCTGTTTTTT,CASSLGGTRLTGELFF,-,TRBV5-6,-,TRBJ2-2,16
TGCGCCAGCAGCCAAGGGTTCGGTCAGCCCCAGCATTTT,CASSQGFGQPQHF,-,TRBV4-1,few,TRBJ1-5,13
TGTGCCAGTAGTATAGCGGACACGCTCTATGGCTACACCTTC,CASSIADTLYGYTF,-,TRBV19,medium-sized,TRBJ1-2,14
TGCGCCAGCAGCTTGGTCGGGGTGAACACTGAAGCTTTCTTT,CASSLVGVNTEAFF,-,TRBV5-1,-,TRBJ1-1,14
TGTGCCAGCAGTCAGGGGATAAACACCGGGGAGCTGTTTTTT,CASSQGINTGELFF,-,TRBV9,-,TRBJ2-2,14
TGTGCCAGCAGTTCGGACTCTCGGGTCGCAGATACGCAGTATTTT,CASSSDSRVADTQYF,-,TRBV6-5,-,TRBJ2-3,15
TGTGCCAGCTCCGAAACAGGGCCCCTCCTCGGCGAGCAGTACTTC,CASSETGPLLGEQYF,-,TRBV28,-,TRBJ2-7,15
TGTGCCAGCTCACCGCGGACCGAGAGCTACACCTTC,CASSPRTESYTF,-,TRBV18,-,TRBJ1-2,12
TGCGCCAGCGCCGCTTTGGGACAGGGGAGGAGAAAACTGTTTTTT,CASAALGQGRRKLFF,TRBD1,TRBV4-1,-,TRBJ1-4,15
TGCAGCGTCGCTGGGTATGGAGCCTACGAGCAGTACTTC,CSVAGYGAYEQYF,-,TRBV29-1,-,TRBJ2-7,13
TGTGCCAGCAGCGGACAGGGTCGGGGGAATGAAAAACTGTTTTTT,CASSGQGRGNEKLFF,TRBD1,TRBV11-2,-,TRBJ1-4,15
TGTGCCAGCAGTCGCGGGGACAGGGGGGCTCAGCCCCAGCATTTT,CASSRGDRGAQPQHF,TRBD1,TRBV6-5,once,TRBJ1-5,15
TGTGCCAGCAGCCAGTCTAGCGGTAGCTCCTACGAGCAGTACTTC,CASSQSSGSSYEQYF,TRBD2,TRBV4-2,-,TRBJ2-7,15
TGCGCCAGCAGCTTGGACCGACAGTCTGGTAATTCACCCCTCCACTTT,CASSLDRQSGNSPLHF,-,TRBV5-1,-,TRBJ1-6,16
TGTGCCATCAGTGTAGGGACTAGCGGGGGCTACGAGCAGTACTTC,CAISVGTSGGYEQYF,TRBD2,TRBV10-3,-,TRBJ2-7,15